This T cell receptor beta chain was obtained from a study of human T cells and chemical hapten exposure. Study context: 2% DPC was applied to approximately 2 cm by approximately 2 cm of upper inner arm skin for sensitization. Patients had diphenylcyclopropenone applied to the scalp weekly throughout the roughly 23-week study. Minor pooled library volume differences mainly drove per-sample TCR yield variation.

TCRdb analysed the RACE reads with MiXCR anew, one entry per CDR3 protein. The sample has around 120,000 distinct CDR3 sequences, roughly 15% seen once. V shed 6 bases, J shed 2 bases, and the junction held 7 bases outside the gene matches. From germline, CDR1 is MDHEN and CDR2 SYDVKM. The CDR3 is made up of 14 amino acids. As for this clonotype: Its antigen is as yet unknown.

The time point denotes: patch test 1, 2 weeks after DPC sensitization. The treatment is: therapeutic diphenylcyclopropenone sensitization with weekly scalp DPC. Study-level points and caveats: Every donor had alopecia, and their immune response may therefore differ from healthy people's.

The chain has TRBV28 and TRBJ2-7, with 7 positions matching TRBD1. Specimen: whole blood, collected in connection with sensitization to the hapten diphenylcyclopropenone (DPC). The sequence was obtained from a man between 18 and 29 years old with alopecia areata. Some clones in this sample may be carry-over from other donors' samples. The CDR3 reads CASSTGQGAYEQYF. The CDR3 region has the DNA TGTGCCAGCAGCACAGGGCAGGGGGCCTACGAGCAGTACTTC.